This T cell receptor beta chain appears in the sequencing data of a study of CD4 T cells in relation to SARS-CoV-2 and coronaviruses. Before the COVID-19 pandemic, during about 2010-2018, CD4+ T cells were taken from unexposed donors. The cells were cultured for under 13 days before CD4+ T cells were isolated. This table comes from immunoSEQ multiplex PCR, and its TCRdb copy is limited to in-frame clones, with some not included. The sample lists 26,000 or so clones; 60% to 80% were seen once. V lost 5 bases to trimming and J lost 7 bases, with 20 bases between them. This CDR3 has 15 amino acids. The germline CDR1 and CDR2 sequences are MGHRA and YSYEKL. In its sample, this clone was seen a few times. Antigen: not known.

The TCR originated in a human donor in good health. The J gene is TRBJ1-1, the V gene TRBV4-1; D is perhaps TRBD1 (6 bases). Sequenced input: CD4+ T cells from PBMCs, cultured in vitro. The DNA of the CDR3 is TGCGCCAGCAGCTCCCACAGGGCCTTGGTCGTTGAAGCTTTCTTT. It is translated as CASSSHRALVVEAFF.